These 31 T cell receptor beta chains came from one sample sequenced in a study of blood T cell repertoires in COVID-19. Here immunoSEQ multiplex PCR was the method, and the copy in TCRdb shows in-frame clones only, minus some. The sample lists more than 200,000 clones, 82% occurring once. What was sequenced was peripheral blood. Receptor source: a woman at least 80 years old with active or convalescent COVID-19.

The chain joins TRBV28 to TRBJ2-4, with D hard to call. Germline V gene lookup returns CDR1 MDHEN and CDR2 SYDVKM. The V end was cut by 5 bases, the J end by 8 bases, with 16 bases between. CDR3 length: 14 amino acids. The CDR3 region is CASSTLSGADIQYF. CDR3 nucleotides: TGTGCCAGCAGTACCCTGTCGGGTGCGGACATTCAGTACTTC.

The rearrangement links TRBV5-1 to TRBJ2-3, with a weak D call TRBD2 (5 bases). Germline CDR1 is SGHRS and CDR2 is YFSETQ. The CDR3 length is 13 residues. Trimming left V 4 bases short and J 4 bases short, with 10 bases between. CDR3 residues: CASSTGGADTQYF. The CDR3 coding sequence is TGCGCCAGCAGCACCGGAGGCGCAGATACGCAGTATTTT. Variable domain in full (rest from reference TRBV5-1 and TRBJ2-3): KAGVTQTPRYLIKTRGQQVTLSCSPISGHRSVSWYQQTPGQGLQFLFEYFSETQRNKGNFPGRFSGRQFSNSRSEMNVSTLELGDSALYLCASSTGGADTQYFGPGTRLTVL.

V is TRBV7-2 and J is TRBJ1-5; D call uncertain. The germline V gene encodes CDR1 SGHTA and CDR2 FQGNSA. This CDR3 has 14 amino acids. The germline V and J ends were trimmed by 3 bases and 5 bases, with 11 bases remaining between them. The CDR3 coding sequence is TGTGCCAGCAGCTTGACGGTTCGGGATCAGCCCCAGCATTTT. This codes for CASSLTVRDQPQHF.

The genes are TRBV10-1 and TRBJ2-3; tentative D call: TRBD2 (5 bases). V lost 8 bases and J 0 bases, leaving 18 bases between the germline ends. Per germline, CDR1 WNHNN and CDR2 SYGVQD (reference sequence). This CDR3 comprises 16 residues. This CDR3 reads CASSSLRGSSTDTQYF. CDR3 nucleotide sequence: TGCGCCAGCTCCTCCCTCCGCGGGTCCAGCACAGATACGCAGTATTTT.

This chain connects TRBV27 to TRBJ1-5; 9 bases map to TRBD1. Germline V lookup: CDR1 MNHEY, CDR2 SMNVEV (reference sequence). The CDR3 length is 15 residues. The trim removed 5 bases at V and 3 bases at J, leaving 5 bases unmatched. CDR3 protein: CASSPGTGHNQPQHF. As DNA, the CDR3 is TGTGCCAGCAGTCCCGGGACAGGGCACAATCAGCCCCAGCATTTT.

The chain employs TRBV9 and TRBJ2-3; 12 nucleotides align to TRBD2. The CDR3 contains 16 residues. V shed 4 bases and J 1 base; nucleotides not matched to a gene: 4. Germline V gene sequence: CDR1 SGDLS, CDR2 YYNGEE. CDR3 DNA: TGTGCCAGCAGCTCCCGACTAGCGGGGGGCACAGATACGCAGTATTTT. Encoded protein: CASSSRLAGGTDTQYF.

The J gene is TRBJ1-4, the V gene TRBV2, with D possibly TRBD1 on 5 matching bases. Trimming left V 2 bases short and J 7 bases short, with 11 bases between. CDR3 length: 14 amino acids. Per the germline V gene, CDR1 is SNHLY and CDR2 is FYNNEI. CDR3 residues: CASSEQGSGEKLFF. CDR3 nucleotides: TGTGCCAGCAGTGAACAGGGCTCTGGTGAAAAACTGTTTTTT.

The chain has TRBV28 and TRBJ1-5; no definite D call. V dropped 3 bases and J dropped 6 bases, with 12 bases sitting between them. The CDR3 consists of 14 residues. Germline V CDR1 and CDR2: MDHEN, SYDVKM. DNA of the CDR3: TGTGCCAGCAGTTTTTACTCTGGTAGTCAGCCCCAGCATTTT. Its protein is CASSFYSGSQPQHF.

As regards this clone: At one of its ends the junction is not consistent with the germline gene, which may arise from a read error. The chain links TRBV12-5 to TRBJ2-3, with TRBD1 identical over 8 bases. From germline, CDR1 is LGHNT and CDR2 FRNRAP. CDR3 length: 15 residues. The CDR3 coding sequence is TGTGCTAGTGGTCCCGAAGGGACAGGTTCCTTCCCTTTACATTTT. Translating it yields CASGPEGTGSFPLHF.

V and J are TRBV2 and TRBJ2-1, with TRBD2 matching 8 bases. The junction had 5 bases not matched to a gene; V was cut back by 8 bases and J by 8 bases. Germline-derived CDR1 and CDR2 are SNHLY and FYNNEI. CDR3 size: 12 residues. CDR3 protein: CASSFGGDEQFF. CDR3 nucleotides: TGTGCCAGCTCATTCGGGGGGGATGAGCAGTTCTTC.

The gene calls are TRBV13 and TRBJ2-6, with D unresolved. V gave up 5 bases and J gave up 5 bases, with 10 bases separating them. This CDR3 has 14 amino acids. Germline CDR1 reads PRHDT; CDR2 reads FYEKMQ (reference sequence). Here the CDR3 reads CASSLELRANVLTF. CDR3 in DNA: TGTGCCAGCAGCCTAGAACTTAGGGCCAACGTCCTGACTTTC.

The chain recombines TRBV5-5 with TRBJ2-7; 11 nucleotides line up with TRBD1. Germline V gene lookup returns CDR1 SGHKS and CDR2 YYEKEE (reference sequence). The CDR3 spans 15 residues. J was trimmed by 5 bases and V by 1 base; bases with no gene match: 5. CDR3 residues: CASSLPRTGGHEQYF. The CDR3 DNA follows: TGTGCCAGCAGCTTGCCTCGGACAGGGGGCCACGAGCAGTACTTC. Based on the CDR3 plus reference TRBV5-5 and TRBJ2-7, the full variable domain is DAGVTQSPTHLIKTRGQQVTLRCSPISGHKSVSWYQQVLGQGPQFIFQYYEKEERGRGNFPDRFSARQFPNYSSELNVNALLLGDSALYLCASSLPRTGGHEQYFGPGTRLTVT.

This chain's CDR3 is CASSPTRTSYNEQFF. As DNA, the CDR3 is TGTGCCAGCAGCCCAACCAGGACTAGCTATAATGAGCAGTTCTTC. The rearrangement joins TRBV4-2 to TRBJ2-1; 8 bases match TRBD2. In germline, CDR1 is LGHNA, CDR2 YNFKEQ. The CDR3 length is 15 residues. V lost 4 bases to trimming and J lost 7 bases; unmatched junction nucleotides: 9.

The chain carries TRBV27 and TRBJ2-7, with D perhaps TRBD1 (6 bases). The CDR3 is 13 residues long. Germline values: CDR1 MNHEY, CDR2 SMNVEV (reference sequence). V lost 1 base, J lost 6 bases, and 10 bases lay in between. The CDR3 here is CASSLWDTLEQYF. The CDR3 nucleotides read TGTGCCAGCAGTTTATGGGACACCCTCGAGCAGTACTTC.

The chain has TRBV7-9 and TRBJ1-2; D ambiguous. The CDR3 has 12 residues. Between the trimmed V and J ends, which lost 5 bases and 1 base, there was a span of 5 bases. The V gene's germline CDR1 is SEHNR and CDR2 FQNEAQ (reference sequence). The CDR3 reads CASSTVNYGYTF. CDR3 sequence (DNA): TGTGCCAGCAGCACAGTTAACTATGGCTACACCTTC.

This chain connects TRBV12-3 or TRBV12-4 to TRBJ1-2, with 7 bases identical to TRBD1. J lost 4 bases, V lost 9 bases, and 5 bases had no gene match. This CDR3 contains 12 residues. CDR3 nucleotides: TGTGCCAGGGGACAGTTAGCCTATGGCTACACCTTC. Amino acids: CARGQLAYGYTF.

The chain combines TRBV29-1 with TRBJ1-1; D might be TRBD1 (5 bases). Per the germline V gene, CDR1 is SQVTM and CDR2 is ANQGSEA. The CDR3 contains 13 residues. With 6 bases removed from V and 5 bases from J, the gap between germline ends came to 16 bases. This chain's CDR3 is CSVASGAKTEAFF. The CDR3, as DNA: TGCAGCGTCGCAAGCGGGGCGAAGACTGAAGCTTTCTTT.

The gene calls are TRBV6-5 and TRBJ1-6; D gene uncertain. The CDR3 runs to 16 residues. V lost 0 bases, J lost 0 bases, and 6 bases lay in between. Germline loops: CDR1 MNHEY, CDR2 SVGAGI. CDR3 amino acids: CASSYSPSSYNSPLHF. In nucleotides, the CDR3 is TGTGCCAGCAGTTACTCGCCGAGCTCCTATAATTCACCCCTCCACTTT.

A word on this clone: This sample also contains other DNA sequences that code for the same CDR3. The rearrangement links TRBV5-1 to TRBJ2-7, with TRBD2 matching 12 bases. Germline V gene lookup returns CDR1 SGHRS and CDR2 YFSETQ. This CDR3 comprises 13 residues. With V trimmed by 5 bases and J by 4 bases, 1 base remained unmatched. The chain's CDR3 is CASRGTSGYEQYF. The CDR3 nucleotides are TGCGCCAGCAGGGGGACTAGCGGGTACGAGCAGTACTTC.

The chain recombines TRBV5-4 with TRBJ2-3; 13 bases agree with TRBD2. The V gene's germline CDR1 is SGHNT and CDR2 YYREEE (reference sequence). Germline trimming cut 3 bases from V and 0 bases from J; bases unmatched to any gene: 7. This CDR3 has 18 amino acids. In DNA form, the CDR3 reads TGTGCCAGCAGCTCGGGACTAGCGGGGTCGGCTAGCACAGATACGCAGTATTTT. Protein product: CASSSGLAGSASTDTQYF.

The chain combines TRBV11-2 with TRBJ2-2, with 7 bases aligning to TRBD2. The J segment lost 1 base and the V segment lost 7 bases, leaving 9 bases of the junction unmatched. CDR3 length: 16 amino acids. Germline assignment: CDR1 SGHAT and CDR2 FQNNGV. This CDR3 is CASTPRIAGNTGELFF. CDR3 nucleotide sequence: TGTGCCAGCACCCCACGGATAGCGGGGAACACCGGGGAGCTGTTTTTT.

This chain links TRBV7-6 with TRBJ2-5; 12 bases map to TRBD2. CDR3 size: 15 residues. Germline V gene lookup returns CDR1 SGHVS and CDR2 FNYEAQ. V shed 6 bases, J shed 3 bases, and the junction held 5 bases outside the gene matches. CDR3 sequence (DNA): TGTGCCAGCAGAGCCCGGACTAGCGGGGAAGAGACCCAGTACTTC. Its protein product is CASRARTSGEETQYF. Full variable domain (missing parts from reference TRBV7-6 and TRBJ2-5): GAGVSQSPRYKVTKRGQDVALRCDPISGHVSLYWYRQALGQGPEFLTYFNYEAQQDKSGLPNDRFSAERPEGSISTLTIQRTEQRDSAMYRCASRARTSGEETQYFGPGTRLLVL.

The chain carries TRBV19 and TRBJ1-2; 11 bases fit TRBD1. The length of the CDR3 is 15 residues. J was trimmed by 4 bases and V by 8 bases; bases with no gene match: 9. CDR1 and CDR2 from the germline V gene are LNHDA and SQIVND (reference sequence). CDR3 DNA: TGTGCCAGTTCCCGGGACAGGGGGACTCGCTATGGCTACACCTTC. It is translated as CASSRDRGTRYGYTF.

This sequence joins TRBV5-4 and TRBJ1-2; a possible D gene is TRBD1 (5 bases). The CDR3 is 13 residues long. The germline gives CDR1 SGHNT, CDR2 YYREEE (reference sequence). Trimming removed 1 base at V and 8 bases at J, with 12 bases between. This CDR3 is CASSLLGTGGYTF. CDR3 nucleotide sequence: TGTGCCAGCAGCTTGCTGGGGACTGGGGGCTACACCTTC.

This clone was found many times. The chain is built from TRBV4-1 and TRBJ1-3, with D possibly being TRBD1 (5 bases). The CDR3 has 15 amino acids. Trimming removed 1 base from V and 1 base from J, with 8 bases in between. CDR1 and CDR2 (germline): MGHRA, YSYEKL. The CDR3 loop reads CASSQVGLSGNTIYF. DNA for the CDR3: TGCGCCAGCAGCCAAGTGGGACTGTCTGGAAACACCATATATTTT.

V is TRBV5-6 and J is TRBJ1-1, with a tentative D call TRBD1 (6 bases). Germline assignment: CDR1 SGHDT and CDR2 YYEEEE. Trimming shortened V by 0 bases and J by 5 bases, and 14 bases separated the two germline ends. This CDR3 spans 15 amino acids. Here the CDR3 DNA reads TGTGCCAGCAGCTTGGTGGCGGGGGCGCGGACTGAAGCTTTCTTT. Translation gives CASSLVAGARTEAFF.

V usage is TRBV7-6 and J usage is TRBJ1-2; 8 bases fit TRBD1. J was trimmed by 4 bases and V by 1 base; bases with no gene match: 5. Germline V gene sequence: CDR1 SGHVS, CDR2 FNYEAQ. The CDR3 extends over 15 amino acids. The chain's CDR3 is CASSLDPGQAYGYTF. In DNA form, the CDR3 reads TGTGCCAGCAGCTTAGATCCGGGACAGGCCTATGGCTACACCTTC.

The chain is built from TRBV5-6 and TRBJ2-7; 8 bases match TRBD1. This CDR3 is 14 amino acids long. CDR1 is SGHDT, CDR2 YYEEEE, per germline. Trimming cost V 4 bases and J 1 base; bases outside gene matches: 4. The CDR3 sequence: CASSIGQGSYEQYF. CDR3 DNA: TGTGCCAGCAGCATAGGACAGGGTTCCTACGAGCAGTACTTC.

The V gene is TRBV28, the J gene TRBJ2-1; no reliable D call. The germline V and J ends were trimmed by 5 bases and 3 bases, with 8 bases remaining between them. This CDR3 comprises 13 residues. Germline V CDR1 and CDR2: MDHEN, SYDVKM. CDR3 nucleotides: TGTGCCAGCAGTCCAGTGCACTACAATGAGCAGTTCTTC. As protein: CASSPVHYNEQFF.

This clone was detected only once. This chain joins TRBV29-1 and TRBJ2-5, with D tentatively TRBD1 (5 bases). The length of the CDR3 is 15 residues. Germline V lookup: CDR1 SQVTM, CDR2 ANQGSEA. V was shortened by 2 bases and J by 1 base, with 14 bases between the two germline ends. CDR3 amino acids: CSVEWQGIPQETQYF. The CDR3 nucleotides are TGCAGCGTTGAATGGCAGGGAATCCCCCAAGAGACCCAGTACTTC.

The V call is TRBV19, the J call TRBJ2-3; tentative D call: TRBD1 (5 bases). The germline gives CDR1 LNHDA, CDR2 SQIVND (reference sequence). This CDR3 has 12 residues. V lost 4 bases and J lost 3, with 5 bases in between. CDR3 sequence: CASSTGTDTQYF. The DNA for the CDR3 is TGTGCCAGTAGTACAGGGACAGATACGCAGTATTTT.